One sample yielded the 14 T cell receptor beta chains listed below, sequenced in a study of CD8+ T cells in alopecia areata. As for treatment: oral pan-JAK inhibitor, 5-10 mg twice daily. Once RNA had been extracted, it was reverse transcribed into cDNA to act as the sequencing template. The protocol was immunoSEQ multiplex PCR, while the TCRdb copy is restricted to in-frame clones and leaves out a portion. Here the sample spans about 190,000 clones, approximately 60% being singletons. The sample in question was CD4+ T cells sorted from blood, obtained at week 4, from a patient treated with tofacitinib. The receptors shown here come from a human donor with alopecia areata.

This sequence joins TRBV4-3 and TRBJ2-3; D is possibly TRBD1 or TRBD2 (5 bases each). V lost 1 base, J lost 4 bases, and 15 bases lay in between. The CDR3 length is 16 residues. Per germline, CDR1 LGHNA and CDR2 YSLEER. Written as DNA, the CDR3 is TGCGCCAGCAGCCAAGTTGGGGGAGTCGGCGCAGATACGCAGTATTTT. It is translated as CASSQVGGVGADTQYF.

The V gene is TRBV5-4, the J gene TRBJ2-1; 13 nucleotides agree with TRBD2. The germline CDR1 and CDR2 sequences are SGHNT and YYREEE (reference sequence). V trimming: 0 bases; J trimming: 4 bases; junction bases outside the gene matches: 7. The CDR3 has 18 residues. CDR3 residues: CASSLGGLAGATYNEQFF. The CDR3 nucleotides read TGTGCCAGCAGCTTGGGCGGACTAGCGGGAGCTACTTACAATGAGCAGTTCTTC.

This clone was recorded once. This chain connects TRBV4-3 to TRBJ2-3, with D perhaps TRBD2 (6 bases). Germline CDR1 LGHNA, CDR2 YSLEER. This CDR3 has 15 residues. V was pared by 2 bases and J by 9 bases, with 18 bases between. The CDR3 spells CASSQTSRGLTTQYF. As DNA, the CDR3 is TGCGCCAGCAGCCAAACCTCCCGCGGACTAACAACGCAGTATTTT.

The chain uses TRBV29-1 and TRBJ1-1, with D perhaps matching TRBD1 (6 bases). In germline, CDR1 is SQVTM, CDR2 ANQGSEA. This CDR3 is built from 14 residues. Trimming pared 4 bases from V and 1 base from J, leaving 13 bases between. The CDR3 nucleotides read TGCAGCGTTGTGGCGGGGGCTACGAACACTGAAGCTTTCTTT. Its translation is CSVVAGATNTEAFF. The complete variable domain, with remaining parts taken from reference TRBV29-1 and TRBJ1-1, reads SAVISQKPSRDICQRGTSLTIQCQVDSQVTMMFWYRQQPGQSLTLIATANQGSEATYESGFVIDKFPISRPNLTFSTLTVSNMSPEDSSIYLCSVVAGATNTEAFFGQGTRLTVV.

A few counts support this clone. This chain joins TRBV7-9 and TRBJ1-5; 8 positions match TRBD1. CDR1 is SEHNR and CDR2 is FQNEAQ in the germline V gene (reference sequence). The length of the CDR3 is 15 residues. V was pared by 5 bases and J by 3 bases, with 6 bases of the junction left unmatched. The CDR3 DNA is TGTGCCAGCAGCATATCGACAGGGGTCAATCAGCCCCAGCATTTT. It encodes CASSISTGVNQPQHF.

CDR3 residues: CASSPGNYGYTF. DNA of the CDR3: TGTGCCAGCAGCCCGGGCAACTATGGCTACACCTTC. The chain links TRBV7-2 to TRBJ1-2; no clear D. Trimming cost V 5 bases and J 2 bases, with 6 bases left between them. The CDR3 runs 12 residues. CDR1 is SGHTA and CDR2 is FQGNSA in the germline V gene.

The gene calls are TRBV29-1 and TRBJ1-2; D unclear. This CDR3 is built from 15 residues. The V gene's germline CDR1 is SQVTM and CDR2 ANQGSEA. V lost 2 bases and J lost 8, with 21 bases in between. The CDR3, as DNA: TGCAGCGTTGAACAATCGGACTCACGAAGGAAGGGCTACACCTTC. This sequence encodes CSVEQSDSRRKGYTF.

This clone came up once. The V and J genes are TRBV6-5 and TRBJ1-2; D may be TRBD1 (5 bases). Germline V lookup: CDR1 MNHEY, CDR2 SVGAGI. V lost 7 bases, J lost 5 bases, and 17 bases lay in between. The CDR3 spans 14 residues. CDR3 region: CASTAGTGGYGYTF. Written as DNA, the CDR3 is TGTGCCAGCACCGCCGGAACAGGAGGATATGGCTACACCTTC.

The rearrangement joins TRBV29-1 to TRBJ2-7, with TRBD2 identical over 8 bases. Germline V gene sequence: CDR1 SQVTM, CDR2 ANQGSEA. CDR3 length: 14 residues. V shed 4 bases, J shed 6 bases, and the junction held 11 bases outside the gene matches. The CDR3 DNA sequence: TGCAGCGTTGGACGGGGGGGCTTCGTGGGCGAGCAGTACTTC. This gives the protein CSVGRGGFVGEQYF.

For the CDR3, the DNA is TGTGCCAGCAGTTACCCCGCTGGTGAGCAGTTCTTC. As protein: CASSYPAGEQFF. The gene calls are TRBV6-5 and TRBJ2-1, with D unresolved. The V gene lost 2 bases and the J gene lost 9 bases, with 8 bases spanning the gap. The CDR3 is 12 amino acids. CDR1 and CDR2 (germline): MNHEY, SVGAGI.

The chain uses TRBV7-9 and TRBJ2-7, with D perhaps matching TRBD1 or TRBD2 (5 bases each). V was cut by 5 bases and J by 2 bases, with 16 bases left in between. This CDR3 has 15 amino acids. Germline CDR1 SEHNR, CDR2 FQNEAQ (reference sequence). This CDR3 is CASSALGTDTYEQYF. DNA for the CDR3: TGTGCCAGCAGCGCCCTCGGGACGGACACCTACGAGCAGTACTTC.

About this clone: Other DNA sequences in this specimen translate into the identical CDR3. The chain has TRBV5-1 and TRBJ1-2; D ambiguous. V was clipped by 0 bases and J by 0 bases, with 6 bases between them. CDR1 is SGHRS and CDR2 is YFSETQ in the germline V gene. The CDR3 is made up of 14 amino acids. The CDR3 sequence: CASSLGDSNYGYTF. CDR3 DNA sequence: TGCGCCAGCAGCTTGGGCGACTCTAACTATGGCTACACCTTC.

The CDR3 region has the DNA TGTGCCAGTAGTCCAACAGGGAGCAATCAGCCCCAGCATTTT. Residues: CASSPTGSNQPQHF. The chain uses TRBV19 and TRBJ1-5; a weak D match, TRBD1 (6 bases). Trimming took 5 bases from V and 1 from J, leaving 9 bases between them. From germline, CDR1 is LNHDA and CDR2 SQIVND (reference sequence). CDR3 size: 14 residues.

This sequence joins TRBV15 and TRBJ1-3; D uncertain. Deletions cut 0 bases from V and 9 bases from J, with 18 bases between. Germline V CDR1 and CDR2: LNHNV, YYDKDF (reference sequence). CDR3 length: 16 amino acids. The CDR3 nucleotides are TGTGCCACCAGCAGAGATCTTCGCTACCCGGGTCCCACCATATATTTT. This codes for CATSRDLRYPGPTIYF.